Presented here are 10 T cell receptor beta chains from one specimen sequenced in a study of blood T cell repertoires in COVID-19. Data came from immunoSEQ multiplex PCR; TCRdb stores just in-frame clones and leaves some out. The table lists about 290,000 clones, 85% of them singletons, with around 4.2% in the top ten. Sequencing was done on a sample of peripheral blood. These receptors all come from a woman aged 45-60 years with active or convalescent COVID-19.

In this sample, this clone turned up once. The genes are TRBV5-4 and TRBJ1-3; perhaps TRBD1 as D (6 bases). The CDR3 loop spans 14 amino acids. CDR1 is SGHNT, CDR2 YYREEE, per germline (reference sequence). V was cut by 0 bases and J by 7 bases, with 11 bases left in between. CDR3 amino acids: CASSLDRVPNTIYF. CDR3 bases: TGTGCCAGCAGCTTGGACAGGGTTCCCAACACCATATATTTT.

The chain employs TRBV28 and TRBJ2-1, with 7 bases that match TRBD1. Germline loops: CDR1 MDHEN, CDR2 SYDVKM. With V trimmed by 5 bases and J by 14 bases, 9 bases remained unmatched. The length of the CDR3 is 12 residues. DNA for the CDR3: TGTGCCAGCAGTCTTAGACAGGGAAAAAAGTTCTTC. Its translation is CASSLRQGKKFF.

This chain connects TRBV19 to TRBJ1-2, with 9 bases lining up with TRBD1. The trim removed 5 bases at V and 5 bases at J, leaving 12 bases unmatched. The CDR3 loop spans 16 amino acids. CDR1 LNHDA and CDR2 SQIVND come from the germline V gene (reference sequence). In DNA, the CDR3 is TGTGCCAGTAGTGTCAGAGACAGGGGGGAATTATATGGCTACACCTTC. This gives the protein CASSVRDRGELYGYTF.

The gene calls are TRBV7-8 and TRBJ2-3; 10 nucleotides align to TRBD1. CDR1 SGHVS and CDR2 FQNEAQ come from the germline V gene. This CDR3 region has 15 residues. J lost 4 bases, V lost 3 bases, and 4 bases had no gene match. The DNA of the CDR3 is TGTGCCAGCAGCTTCGACAGGGGGCTATCAGATACGCAGTATTTT. Protein product: CASSFDRGLSDTQYF. Filled out from reference TRBV7-8 and TRBJ2-3, the complete variable domain reads GAGVSQSPRYKVAKRGQDVALRCDPISGHVSLFWYQQALGQGPEFLTYFQNEAQLDKSGLPSDRFFAERPEGSVSTLKIQRTQQEDSAVYLCASSFDRGLSDTQYFGPGTRLTVL.

The chain links TRBV11-2 to TRBJ1-1; 7 bases match TRBD1. Germline V gene sequence: CDR1 SGHAT, CDR2 FQNNGV. The CDR3 contains 17 residues. V shed 6 bases and J 4 bases; nucleotides not matched to a gene: 17. The CDR3 coding sequence is TGTGCCAGCAGACCCTACTTTTTAGACAGGGACAGCACTGAAGCTTTCTTT. Translating it yields CASRPYFLDRDSTEAFF.

J is TRBJ1-2 and V is TRBV5-6; D is ambiguous. The CDR3 covers 14 residues. Looked up from germline, CDR1 is SGHDT and CDR2 is YYEEEE. Trimming left V 0 bases short and J 4 bases short, with 10 bases between. The CDR3 DNA is TGTGCCAGCAGCTTGGTCCGGGGTTCCTATGGCTACACCTTC. Translation: CASSLVRGSYGYTF.

The chain carries TRBV6-4 and TRBJ2-3; 12 bases match TRBD2. Trimming took 5 bases from V and 0 from J; bases not matched to a gene: 9. CDR3 size: 18 residues. Germline CDR1 is MRHNA and CDR2 is SNTAGT. The CDR3 region is CASSLTGLAGTSTDTQYF. The DNA of the CDR3 is TGTGCCAGCAGTCTCACGGGACTAGCGGGTACTAGCACAGATACGCAGTATTTT.

This chain uses TRBV20-1 with TRBJ2-7; 7 bases line up with TRBD1. Losses at the gene ends were 6 bases for V and 0 bases for J; bases not matched to a gene: 8. CDR3 length equals 14 residues. Germline CDR1 reads DFQATT; CDR2 reads SNEGSKA (reference sequence). The CDR3 loop is CSASAGGSSYEQYF. In DNA, the CDR3 is TGCAGTGCGAGTGCAGGGGGAAGCTCCTACGAGCAGTACTTC.

The chain employs TRBV5-5 and TRBJ2-3; D is uncertain. CDR1 is SGHKS and CDR2 is YYEKEE in the germline V gene (reference sequence). V lost 4 bases to trimming and J lost 1 base, with 16 bases between them. The CDR3 has 16 amino acids. The CDR3 region is CASSAAQLPGTDTQYF. The CDR3 DNA sequence: TGTGCCAGCAGCGCCGCACAGCTCCCGGGCACAGATACGCAGTATTTT.

V is TRBV29-1 and J is TRBJ2-7, with D perhaps TRBD1 (6 bases). Germline V CDR1 and CDR2: SQVTM, ANQGSEA. CDR3 size: 16 residues. V shed 7 bases and J shed 3 bases, with 25 bases lying between them. The CDR3 spells CSALGGSGAGYYEQYF. CDR3 coding DNA: TGCAGCGCCCTAGGAGGTTCAGGGGCTGGATACTACGAGCAGTACTTC.